The 15 T cell receptor beta chains below all came from one sample that was sequenced in a study of shared clonotypes between healthy human individuals (dated by TCRdb to about 2020). Library preparation employed the immunoSEQ multiplex PCR assay. TCRdb re-hosts the immuneACCESS table, in-frame sequences only. Its copies lack some clones; in the studies checked, an unresolved V gene accounts for under half of them, and the cause for the rest is not known. This sample comprises 1.5 million to 1.9 million clones, 95% to 99% of them detected only once. Approximately 0.44% of the sample comes from the top ten. The specimen was naive CD4+ T cells sorted from blood. The intended sense of this specimen's cell subset or site label: CD45RA+ positively selected. The receptors come from a young man in good health.

The chain carries TRBV7-2 and TRBJ1-1; 7 positions match TRBD1. CDR3 length: 16 residues. Germline V gene data show CDR1 as SGHTA and CDR2 as FQGNSA. With V trimmed by 5 bases and J by 1 base, 10 bases remained unmatched. The CDR3 nucleotides read TGTGCCAGCAGCGGACGACAGGGCTCCTGGAACACTGAAGCTTTCTTT. The encoded protein is CASSGRQGSWNTEAFF. The entire variable domain, with the rest obtained from reference TRBV7-2 and TRBJ1-1, is as follows: GAGVSQSPSNKVTEKGKDVELRCDPISGHTALYWYRQSLGQGLEFLIYFQGNSAPDKSGLPSDRFSAERTGGSVSTLTIQRTQQEDSAVYLCASSGRQGSWNTEAFFGQGTRLTVV.

The J gene is TRBJ2-5, the V gene TRBV5-1, with D perhaps being TRBD1 or TRBD2 (5 bases each). This CDR3 has 15 amino acids. Germline V lookup: CDR1 SGHRS, CDR2 YFSETQ. The V end was cut by 0 bases, the J end by 4 bases, with 13 bases between. CDR3 nucleotides: TGCGCCAGCAGCTTGGGGGGACCTGGGCCAGAGACCCAGTACTTC. Translating gives CASSLGGPGPETQYF. Filled out from reference TRBV5-1 and TRBJ2-5, the complete variable domain reads KAGVTQTPRYLIKTRGQQVTLSCSPISGHRSVSWYQQTPGQGLQFLFEYFSETQRNKGNFPGRFSGRQFSNSRSEMNVSTLELGDSALYLCASSLGGPGPETQYFGPGTRLLVL.

The rearrangement uses TRBV2 and TRBJ1-2; D is unclear. The germline V and J ends were trimmed by 7 bases and 2 bases, with 11 bases remaining between them. CDR1 is SNHLY, CDR2 FYNNEI, per germline. The CDR3 contains 13 residues. The CDR3 DNA reads as TGTGCCAGCAAACTGAACTTCAACTATGGCTACACCTTC. Translation: CASKLNFNYGYTF.

CDR3 nucleotides: TGCGCCAGCAGGCTAACGAATGAGCAGTTCTTC. Its protein is CASRLTNEQFF. The V call is TRBV5-1, the J call TRBJ2-1; D not certain. CDR1 and CDR2 (germline): SGHRS, YFSETQ. V was shortened by 5 bases and J by 7 bases, with 7 bases between the two germline ends. The CDR3 is 11 amino acids.

The gene calls are TRBV27 and TRBJ1-2; the D is unclear. The germline gives CDR1 MNHEY, CDR2 SMNVEV (reference sequence). CDR3 length: 14 residues. V lost 3 bases and J 8 bases, leaving 16 bases between the germline ends. DNA of the CDR3: TGTGCCAGCAGTTTGCAGGCCTACTCGGGAGGCTACACCTTC. Its protein product is CASSLQAYSGGYTF.

This sequence joins TRBV27 and TRBJ2-3; 8 nucleotides align to TRBD2. The CDR3 has 15 residues. Looked up from germline, CDR1 is MNHEY and CDR2 is SMNVEV (reference sequence). J was trimmed by 5 bases and V by 3 bases; bases with no gene match: 7. DNA of the CDR3: TGTGCCAGCAGTTTTGGGACTAGGGTACAAGATACGCAGTATTTT. Residues: CASSFGTRVQDTQYF.

V is TRBV2 and J is TRBJ2-5; 11 bases fit TRBD2. The CDR3 contains 16 residues. Germline lookup yields CDR1 SNHLY and CDR2 FYNNEI. V shed 1 base and J 5 bases; nucleotides not matched to a gene: 6. This chain's CDR3 is CASSEGLAGTRETQYF. Here the CDR3 DNA reads TGTGCCAGCAGTGAAGGACTAGCGGGAACTAGGGAGACCCAGTACTTC.

The chain has TRBV5-1 and TRBJ2-3; D unresolved. The CDR3 runs to 13 residues. Germline CDR1 and CDR2: SGHRS and YFSETQ. V was cut by 4 bases and J by 2 bases, with 8 bases left in between. CDR3 protein: CASSPETTDTQYF. For the CDR3, the DNA is TGCGCCAGCAGCCCGGAAACCACAGATACGCAGTATTTT. Full variable domain (rest looked up from reference TRBV5-1 and TRBJ2-3): KAGVTQTPRYLIKTRGQQVTLSCSPISGHRSVSWYQQTPGQGLQFLFEYFSETQRNKGNFPGRFSGRQFSNSRSEMNVSTLELGDSALYLCASSPETTDTQYFGPGTRLTVL.

The V and J genes are TRBV27 and TRBJ1-5, with D perhaps matching TRBD1 (6 bases). This CDR3 contains 15 residues. Germline values: CDR1 MNHEY, CDR2 SMNVEV (reference sequence). The V end lost 3 bases, the J end lost 6 bases, and 15 bases lay between the germline ends. CDR3 DNA: TGTGCCAGCAGTTTTACAGGGAAGCGAGGTCAGCCCCAGCATTTT. This sequence encodes CASSFTGKRGQPQHF.

V usage is TRBV7-9 and J usage is TRBJ2-7; maybe TRBD1 (6 bases). V was shortened by 2 bases and J by 3 bases, with 11 bases between the two germline ends. In germline, CDR1 is SEHNR, CDR2 FQNEAQ (reference sequence). The CDR3 contains 14 residues. Here the CDR3 DNA reads TGTGCCAGCAGCTTAATGGGGGCCGGCTACGAGCAGTACTTC. This gives the protein CASSLMGAGYEQYF.

This rearrangement joins TRBV19 to TRBJ2-1; 8 bases match TRBD1. The CDR3 consists of 15 residues. CDR1 and CDR2 (germline): LNHDA, SQIVND (reference sequence). The V gene end was trimmed by 6 bases and the J gene end by 5 bases; junction bases not matched to a gene: 9. CDR3 protein: CASRPPGQADNEQFF. CDR3 in DNA: TGTGCCAGTAGACCTCCGGGACAGGCGGACAATGAGCAGTTCTTC.

As regards this clone: The sample has other DNA sequences that encode this CDR3 too. The CDR3 spells CASSETGSGNTIYF. DNA for the CDR3: TGCGCCAGCAGCGAGACAGGCTCTGGAAACACCATATATTTT. V and J are TRBV5-1 and TRBJ1-3, with D possibly matching TRBD1 (6 bases). The CDR3 runs to 14 residues. CDR1 is SGHRS and CDR2 is YFSETQ in the germline V gene. Trimming left V 4 bases short and J 0 bases short, with 8 bases between.

The J gene is TRBJ1-1, the V gene TRBV6-1; D gene uncertain. The CDR3 totals 14 residues. The germline V and J ends were trimmed by 7 bases and 1 base, with 13 bases remaining between them. CDR1 and CDR2 from the germline V gene are MNHNS and SASEGT. The CDR3 sequence is CASKKGPENTEAFF. As DNA, the CDR3 is TGTGCCAGCAAAAAAGGCCCGGAGAACACTGAAGCTTTCTTT.

This clone was counted once. This chain links TRBV6-6 with TRBJ2-1, with D uncertain. Trimming cost V 0 bases and J 10 bases, with 4 bases left between them. The CDR3 contains 11 residues. Germline V lookup: CDR1 MNHNY, CDR2 SVGAGI (reference sequence). The CDR3 DNA sequence: TGTGCCAGCAGTTACTCCTGGGAGCAGTTCTTC. Protein sequence: CASSYSWEQFF.

The V gene is TRBV27, the J gene TRBJ1-5, with a possible D match to TRBD1 (5 bases). In germline, CDR1 is MNHEY, CDR2 SMNVEV (reference sequence). Between the trimmed V and J ends, which lost 3 bases and 5 bases, there was a span of 8 bases. This CDR3 is built from 13 residues. CDR3 protein: CASSFRGDQPQHF. The CDR3, as DNA: TGTGCCAGCAGTTTTCGGGGGGATCAGCCCCAGCATTTT.